One sample yielded the 23 T cell receptor beta chains listed below, sequenced in a study of blood T cell repertoires in COVID-19. Produced via immunoSEQ multiplex PCR; TCRdb's table is partial and in-frame only. The sample records 97,000 or so clones, approximately 90% being singletons. Material: peripheral blood. These receptors were obtained from a man aged 55-75 years with acute or convalescent COVID-19.

This chain joins TRBV9 and TRBJ2-6, with D unclear. This CDR3 comprises 16 residues. Germline CDR1 is SGDLS and CDR2 is YYNGEE. V lost 4 bases and J 2 bases, leaving 13 bases between the germline ends. Here the CDR3 reads CASSPRQAPGANVLTF. The CDR3 coding sequence is TGTGCCAGCAGCCCCCGCCAAGCACCTGGGGCCAACGTCCTGACTTTC.

The genes are TRBV19 and TRBJ1-2; D is uncertain. The CDR3 length is 12 residues. CDR1 and CDR2 (germline): LNHDA, SQIVND (reference sequence). Between the trimmed V and J ends, which lost 4 bases and 4 bases, there was a span of 7 bases. The CDR3 DNA sequence: TGTGCCAGTAGTAGCGGGGTCTATGGCTACACCTTC. It translates to CASSSGVYGYTF.

The rearrangement uses TRBV5-1 and TRBJ2-5; TRBD2 matches at 7 bases. There are 14 residues in the CDR3. Germline CDR1 SGHRS, CDR2 YFSETQ. V lost 0 bases and J lost 2; bases outside the gene matches: 1. DNA for the CDR3: TGCGCCAGCAGCTTGGGGACTAGACAAGAGACCCAGTACTTC. It codes for CASSLGTRQETQYF.

The chain links TRBV5-1 to TRBJ2-6; D not resolved. In germline, CDR1 is SGHRS, CDR2 YFSETQ. This CDR3 region has 15 residues. V was clipped by 5 bases and J by 1 base, with 10 bases between them. CDR3 nucleotides: TGCGCCAGCAGTCATGCGGCTTCTGGGGCCAACGTCCTGACTTTC. Its translation is CASSHAASGANVLTF.

The CDR3 reads CATRSLQVDGYTF. In DNA form, the CDR3 reads TGTGCCACCAGAAGCCTCCAGGTAGATGGCTACACCTTC. The chain recombines TRBV2 with TRBJ1-2; no definite D call. The CDR3 contains 13 residues. V was cut by 10 bases and J by 6 bases, with 18 bases left in between. From germline, CDR1 is SNHLY and CDR2 FYNNEI.

The chain joins TRBV5-8 to TRBJ2-5; possible D gene TRBD1, 5 bases. CDR1 and CDR2 from the germline V gene are SGHTS and YDEGEE. V shed 2 bases and J shed 6 bases, with 20 bases lying between them. The CDR3 length is 16 residues. CDR3 bases: TGTGCCAGCAGCTTTGCAGACAGTCTAGGCCGGAAGACCCAGTACTTC. Its protein product is CASSFADSLGRKTQYF. Full variable domain (remainder filled in from reference TRBV5-8 and TRBJ2-5): EAGVTQSPTHLIKTRGQQATLRCSPISGHTSVYWYQQALGLGLQFLLWYDEGEERNRGNFPPRFSGRQFPNYSSELNVNALELEDSALYLCASSFADSLGRKTQYFGPGTRLLVL.

The chain uses TRBV6-6 and TRBJ1-5; 7 nucleotides line up with TRBD1. The CDR3 is made up of 16 amino acids. V lost 2 bases to trimming and J lost 0 bases; unmatched junction nucleotides: 4. Germline values: CDR1 MNHNY, CDR2 SVGAGI (reference sequence). The CDR3 spells CASSYGQANSNQPQHF. The DNA of the CDR3 is TGTGCCAGCAGTTACGGACAGGCTAATAGCAATCAGCCCCAGCATTTT.

J is TRBJ2-2 and V is TRBV27; D is possibly TRBD2 (5 bases). Looked up from germline, CDR1 is MNHEY and CDR2 is SMNVEV (reference sequence). The CDR3 contains 16 residues. V was pared by 3 bases and J by 5 bases, with 16 bases between. The CDR3 sequence is CASSFAGLLGTGELFF. The CDR3 region has the DNA TGTGCCAGCAGTTTTGCGGGTCTTCTGGGGACCGGGGAGCTGTTTTTT.

The rearrangement joins TRBV2 to TRBJ2-2, with TRBD1 matching 7 bases. Germline lookup yields CDR1 SNHLY and CDR2 FYNNEI. V was clipped by 4 bases and J by 1 base; unmatched bases: 0. This CDR3 is 14 amino acids long. CDR3: CASSGTGNTGELFF. The CDR3 DNA reads TGTGCCAGCAGTGGGACAGGGAACACCGGGGAGCTGTTTTTT. The full variable domain, its missing parts supplied by reference TRBV2 and TRBJ2-2, is EPEVTQTPSHQVTQMGQEVILRCVPISNHLYFYWYRQILGQKVEFLVSFYNNEISEKSEIFDDQFSVERPDGSNFTLKIRSTKLEDSAMYFCASSGTGNTGELFFGEGSRLTVL.

This chain links TRBV5-6 with TRBJ2-3; perhaps TRBD2 as D (7 bases). There are 15 residues in the CDR3. Germline-derived CDR1 and CDR2 are SGHDT and YYEEEE. Trimming pared 4 bases from V and 1 base from J, leaving 13 bases between. The DNA of the CDR3 is TGTGCCAGCAGCCTTAGGGGGGGCGGCACAGATACGCAGTATTTT. Translated: CASSLRGGGTDTQYF.

The chain links TRBV18 to TRBJ2-7; maybe TRBD1 (5 bases). The ends were cut back, 4 bases at V and 7 bases at J, with 11 bases in the middle. Germline-derived CDR1 and CDR2 are KGHSH and LQKENI. CDR3 length equals 12 residues. The CDR3 DNA follows: TGTGCCAGCTCACATCCCGACAGAGAGCAGTACGTC. Its translation is CASSHPDREQYV.

The DNA of the CDR3 is TGTGCCAGCTCACCACCGGGGGGAGTACACACAGATACGCAGTATTTT. This sequence encodes CASSPPGGVHTDTQYF. The chain recombines TRBV18 with TRBJ2-3, with D perhaps TRBD2 (6 bases). The CDR3 has 16 residues. CDR1 and CDR2 from the germline V gene are KGHSH and LQKENI. Between the trimmed V and J ends, which lost 0 bases and 2 bases, there was a span of 12 bases.

The chain uses TRBV6-5 and TRBJ2-3; 8 bases are a match to TRBD1. The length of the CDR3 is 15 residues. CDR1 is MNHEY and CDR2 is SVGAGI in the germline V gene. The V and J ends lost 2 bases and 2 bases, in that order; junction bases with no gene match: 3. The CDR3 protein is CASSYRGQVTDTQYF. In nucleotides, the CDR3 is TGTGCCAGCAGTTACCGGGGACAGGTCACAGATACGCAGTATTTT.

The genes are TRBV27 and TRBJ2-3; 8 nucleotides align to TRBD1. The junction had 20 bases not matched to a gene; V was cut back by 10 bases and J by 8 bases. This CDR3 contains 16 residues. Germline assignment: CDR1 MNHEY and CDR2 SMNVEV (reference sequence). The CDR3 region has the DNA TGTGCCACTGAAAAGAACGACAGGGGTCCTTTTGGTACGCAGTATTTT. Translation gives CATEKNDRGPFGTQYF.

Concerning this clone: The same CDR3 also results from other DNA sequences found in this sample. CDR3 in amino acids: CASSLRGNTEAFF. Written as DNA, the CDR3 is TGCGCCAGCAGCTTGAGGGGGAACACTGAAGCTTTCTTT. The V gene is TRBV5-1, the J gene TRBJ1-1; the D gene is possibly TRBD1 (5 bases). V gave up 1 base and J gave up 1 base, with 5 bases separating them. Germline values: CDR1 SGHRS, CDR2 YFSETQ. The CDR3 covers 13 residues.

V is TRBV5-4 and J is TRBJ2-5; 9 positions match TRBD2. V lost 2 bases, J lost 5 bases, and 13 bases stayed unmatched. Per the germline V gene, CDR1 is SGHNT and CDR2 is YYREEE (reference sequence). This CDR3 comprises 17 residues. This chain's CDR3 is CASSFPSIAGGFETQYF. CDR3 coding DNA: TGTGCCAGCAGCTTCCCCTCAATTGCGGGGGGGTTTGAGACCCAGTACTTC.

V gene TRBV3-1 (or the pseudogene TRBV3-2) combines with J gene TRBJ1-1, with 8 bases matching TRBD1. Trimming at V came to 2 bases and at J to 7 bases, leaving 3 bases not matched to a gene. Germline V CDR1 and CDR2: LGHDT, YNNKEL (reference sequence). The CDR3 contains 13 residues. CDR3: CASSQIDRGEAFF. The CDR3 DNA follows: TGTGCCAGCAGCCAAATCGACAGGGGTGAAGCTTTCTTT.

The genes are TRBV19 and TRBJ1-5, with 8 bases aligning to TRBD1. This CDR3 comprises 16 residues. Germline V lookup: CDR1 LNHDA, CDR2 SQIVND (reference sequence). V dropped 6 bases and J dropped 5; count of bases not matched to a gene: 12. This chain's CDR3 is CASRGGGTGLYQPQHF. The CDR3, as DNA: TGTGCCAGTAGGGGGGGAGGGACAGGTTTATATCAGCCCCAGCATTTT.

The chain couples TRBV19 to TRBJ2-3; 7 bases are shared with TRBD2. V shed 1 base, J shed 4 bases, and the junction held 8 bases outside the gene matches. The CDR3 consists of 16 residues. CDR1 and CDR2 (germline): LNHDA, SQIVND (reference sequence). CDR3 nucleotides: TGTGCCAGTAGTATAGTAAGCGGGGCCTGGGCAGATACGCAGTATTTT. Its protein product is CASSIVSGAWADTQYF.

This chain's CDR3 is CASSLEDRDTQYF. The CDR3 DNA reads TGTGCCAGCAGCTTGGAGGACAGGGATACGCAGTATTTT. The V and J genes are TRBV5-6 and TRBJ2-3; 7 bases line up with TRBD1. There are 13 residues in the CDR3. Germline CDR1 is SGHDT and CDR2 is YYEEEE. The V segment lost 0 bases and the J segment 6 bases; nucleotides outside the gene matches: 1.

This chain links TRBV5-6 with TRBJ2-7; D is unresolved. This CDR3 region has 13 residues. V gave up 10 bases and J gave up 1 base, with 15 bases separating them. The V gene's germline CDR1 is SGHDT and CDR2 YYEEEE. CDR3 in amino acids: CADPVADSYEQYV. The CDR3 nucleotides read TGTGCCGACCCCGTTGCGGATTCCTACGAGCAGTACGTC.

This chain uses TRBV6-1 with TRBJ1-5; D is unclear. V was cut by 1 base and J by 7 bases, with 14 bases left in between. CDR1 and CDR2 from the germline V gene are MNHNS and SASEGT. The CDR3 has 15 residues. CDR3 sequence reads: CASSEGEGRWQPQHF. Here the CDR3 DNA reads TGTGCCAGCAGTGAAGGAGAGGGTCGGTGGCAGCCCCAGCATTTT.

The rearrangement uses TRBV9 and TRBJ1-2; 8 nucleotides agree with TRBD1. Germline V gene lookup returns CDR1 SGDLS and CDR2 YYNGEE. V trimming: 0 bases; J trimming: 4 bases; junction bases outside the gene matches: 2. The length of the CDR3 is 14 residues. This CDR3 reads CASSVETGGYGYTF. CDR3 DNA sequence: TGTGCCAGCAGCGTAGAAACAGGGGGCTATGGCTACACCTTC.